This TCR beta chain comes out of a study of persistence of HIV-infected CD4 T cells. Study-level information: CD4+ T cells responding to CMV or HIV-1 Gag were isolated.

Study observations and caveats: CMV- and Gag-responding cells had lower TCRbeta richness than CD3/CD28-responding cells.

An overlapping HIV-1 Gag peptide pool stimulated these cells at 0.95 to 1 ug/peptide/mL. Sorted nonresponding memory CD4+ T cells were CD40L-negative, CD69-negative, CD45RO-high. A note on this clone: Its target is unknown.

Germline loops: CDR1 SGDLS, CDR2 YYNGEE. The CDR3 has 14 amino acids. V was cut by 3 bases and J by 7 bases, with 13 bases left in between. The immunoSEQ assay was version 4, run in survey mode. Produced via immunoSEQ multiplex PCR; TCRdb's table is partial and in-frame only. The sample records roughly 32,000 clones, 80% to 90% being singletons. This chain links TRBV9 with TRBJ2-2; D possibly corresponds to TRBD2 (5 bases). The specimen comprised CD4+ T cells sorted from PBMCs after approximately 19-hour stimulation, sampled from a patient who received antiretroviral therapy. The TCR originated in an adult woman with HIV who was CMV-seropositive. This CDR3 is CASSAAWTGGELFF. The CDR3 DNA reads TGTGCCAGCAGCGCGGCCTGGACTGGCGGGGAGCTGTTTTTT.